Reported below is one TCR beta chain. Its antigen is currently unknown. Donors likely had unrecorded immune exposures despite being nominally healthy when sampled. This sample was taken from a study of cytomegalovirus exposure and HLA in healthy donors. General study points: Earlier results showed most TCR beta V segments being productive about 87% or about 30% of the time. There were several of the most significant clusters that appeared linked to common viral pathogens in a later analysis.

The PCR was carried out with 60 Vbeta primers and 13 Jbeta primers. Clones were sequenced by immunoSEQ multiplex PCR, and TCRdb holds only the in-frame ones, with some missing. Among about 150,000 clones, approximately 80% were seen once, and the ten largest hold 4%. From germline, CDR1 is SGHRS and CDR2 YFSETQ. This CDR3 spans 14 amino acids. Trimming pared 5 bases from V and 7 bases from J, leaving 16 bases between. The J gene is TRBJ2-1, the V gene TRBV5-1, with D possibly TRBD2 on 6 matching bases. The sequencing input was PBMCs. The receptor's source is a woman in her thirties or forties in good health and CMV-seronegative. CDR3 protein: CASRLGTAQNEQFF. DNA for the CDR3: TGCGCCAGCAGACTCGGGACTGCCCAAAATGAGCAGTTCTTC.